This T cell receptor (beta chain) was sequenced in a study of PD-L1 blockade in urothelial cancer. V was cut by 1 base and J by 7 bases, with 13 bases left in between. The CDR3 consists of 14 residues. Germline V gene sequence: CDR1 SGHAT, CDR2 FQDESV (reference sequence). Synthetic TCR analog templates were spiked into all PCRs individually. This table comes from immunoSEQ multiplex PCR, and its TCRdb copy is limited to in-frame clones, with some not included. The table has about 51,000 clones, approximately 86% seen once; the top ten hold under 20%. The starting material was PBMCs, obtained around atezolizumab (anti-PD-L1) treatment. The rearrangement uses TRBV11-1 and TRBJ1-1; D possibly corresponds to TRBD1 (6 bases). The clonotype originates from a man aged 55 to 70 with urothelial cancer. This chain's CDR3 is CASSLETGRHEAFF. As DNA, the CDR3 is TGTGCCAGCAGCTTAGAAACAGGGCGTCATGAAGCTTTCTTT.